The T cell receptor beta chain under discussion was sequenced for a study of human CD8 memory T cell subsets. From germline, CDR1 is MNHEY and CDR2 SVGEGT. The CDR3 sequence is 14 residues long. Of note for this clonotype: Its antigen remains unidentified.

Libraries of TCR beta chains were produced by 5' RACE (UMI-labeled). Reanalyzing the 5' RACE reads, TCRdb keeps one entry per CDR3 protein, without DNA. The sample totals some 17,000 distinct CDR3 sequences. Memory CD8+ T cells of the stem-like type (TSTEM) were CCR7+ PD-1- TIGIT-. Magnetic separation of the negative type served to enrich total CD8+ T cells. RNA was isolated from duplicate vials, each containing under 170,000 sorted CD8+ T cells, for every subset. Broader study findings: Precursor exhausted and stem-like memory T cell repertoires shared minimal overlap.

This chain links TRBV6-2 or TRBV6-3 with TRBJ2-7; the TCRdb call, TRBD1, lacks DNA for checking. Sample: CD8+ stem-like memory T cells (TSCM and TCM) sorted from PBMCs. Subset denoted: stem-like memory CD8 T cells (TSTEM), CCR7+ PD-1- TIGIT-. The receptor was isolated from a human donor in good health. The CDR3 here is CASSWEQGADEQYF.